The 28 T cell receptor beta chains below were found in one sample sequenced in a study of T cell repertoires in cytomegalovirus infection. Their specific antigens are unknown. Using its own MiXCR run on the reads, TCRdb lists one record per CDR3 protein. Among around 900,000 distinct CDR3 sequences, 30% to 40% were seen once, and the ten largest hold 13%. Here the sequenced sample was cultured CD8+ T cells from PBMCs, taken from culture after CMV antigen stimulation. Receptors were obtained from a human donor in good health (CMV status not recorded). Some clones in this sample may be carry-over from other donors' samples.

This clonotype was detected many times. The chain links TRBV7-6 to TRBJ2-1; the match to TRBD2 covers 7 bases. CDR3 length: 18 amino acids. Unmatched junction bases numbered 14, after V lost 1 base and J lost 5 bases. The V gene's germline CDR1 is SGHVS and CDR2 FNYEAQ. The CDR3 DNA reads as TGTGCCAGCAGCTTAGATTTTCCTAGCGGCGCCCTGCACAATGAGCAGTTCTTC. It codes for CASSLDFPSGALHNEQFF.

The rearrangement joins TRBV6-2 or TRBV6-3 to TRBJ1-5; the D gene is possibly TRBD1 (6 bases). With 1 base removed from V and 6 bases from J, the gap between germline ends came to 25 bases. This CDR3 has 19 amino acids. The V gene's germline CDR1 is MNHEY and CDR2 SVGEGT. In DNA, the CDR3 is TGTGCCAGCAGTTACTTGTCCGGAACAGGGATTCAGCGTAGTCAGCCCCAGCATTTT. It specifies CASSYLSGTGIQRSQPQHF.

This clonotype was observed a few times. CDR3 region: CASSLLGQGHYEQYF. The CDR3 nucleotides read TGTGCCAGCAGTTTACTTGGACAGGGCCACTACGAGCAGTACTTC. The V call is TRBV27, the J call TRBJ2-7; 8 nucleotides line up with TRBD1. The CDR3 is 15 residues long. After removal of 2 bases from V and 3 bases from J, the junction contained 6 bases not matched to a gene. The V gene's germline CDR1 is MNHEY and CDR2 SMNVEV (reference sequence).

The CDR3 loop reads CASSQPWGDSEAFF. The CDR3 DNA is TGCGCCAGCAGCCAACCCTGGGGTGACAGTGAAGCTTTCTTT. The J gene is TRBJ1-1, the V gene TRBV4-1, with D perhaps matching TRBD1 (5 bases). Between the trimmed V and J ends, which lost 2 bases and 7 bases, there was a span of 14 bases. The V gene's germline CDR1 is MGHRA and CDR2 YSYEKL. The CDR3 length is 14 residues.

The chain couples TRBV10-3 to TRBJ1-2, with 7 positions matching TRBD1. The CDR3 spans 13 residues. Germline V gene sequence: CDR1 ENHRY, CDR2 SYGVKD. The ends lost 7 bases at V and 4 bases at J; junction bases unmatched: 6. CDR3 nucleotides: TGTGCCATCAACCCAGGGGGTGTCTATGGCTACACCTTC. Translating it yields CAINPGGVYGYTF.

The chain links TRBV2 to TRBJ1-1; D is ambiguous. Looked up from germline, CDR1 is SNHLY and CDR2 is FYNNEI. CDR3 length: 16 residues. Deletions cut 5 bases from V and 0 bases from J, with 16 bases between. The CDR3 loop reads CASSYDGEGMNTEAFF. The CDR3 nucleotides read TGTGCCAGCAGTTATGACGGGGAGGGAATGAACACTGAAGCTTTCTTT.

The chain couples TRBV7-6 to TRBJ2-5; 7 nucleotides line up with TRBD1. This CDR3 is 15 amino acids long. Trimming took 1 base from V and 5 from J; bases not matched to a gene: 7. The V gene's germline CDR1 is SGHVS and CDR2 FNYEAQ. CDR3 region: CASSLVRGPMETQYF. CDR3 in DNA: TGTGCCAGCAGCTTAGTTAGGGGGCCAATGGAGACCCAGTACTTC.

This chain connects TRBV7-9 to TRBJ2-2; D is unclear. This CDR3 comprises 15 residues. Germline lookup yields CDR1 SEHNR and CDR2 FQNEAQ (reference sequence). Trimming pared 5 bases from V and 6 bases from J, leaving 16 bases between. CDR3 DNA sequence: TGTGCCAGCAGCCCCCCCCGCCGCGCCCCCGGGGAGCTGTTTTTT. Translated, it gives CASSPPRRAPGELFF.

In regard to this clonotype: Relative to the germline gene, one junction end is altered; a read error may explain this. This rearrangement joins TRBV6-6 to TRBJ2-1; D not resolved. From germline, CDR1 is MNHNY and CDR2 SVGAGI (reference sequence). This CDR3 comprises 15 residues. The CDR3 region is CANSYPHSSYNEQFF. The CDR3 DNA reads TGTGCCAACAGTTACCCCCATAGCTCCTACAATGAGCAGTTCTTC.

The chain recombines TRBV9 with TRBJ2-3; 9 nucleotides line up with TRBD2. After removal of 6 bases from V and 6 bases from J, the junction contained 11 bases not matched to a gene. The germline V gene has CDR1 SGDLS and CDR2 YYNGEE. CDR3 length: 15 amino acids. The CDR3 protein is CASTSSGTSRDTQYF. The CDR3 DNA is TGTGCCAGCACATCCTCCGGGACTAGCAGGGATACGCAGTATTTT.

With respect to this clonotype: A much larger clonotype is one base distant, so this may be a read error. The rearrangement links TRBV7-2 to TRBJ1-6; possibly TRBD1 for D (5 bases). This CDR3 is 15 amino acids long. Germline V gene lookup returns CDR1 SGHTA and CDR2 FQGNSA. CDR3 bases: TGTGCCAACAGCTTAGCGCTGGGGGGTGGATCACCCCTCCACTTT. Its translation: CANSLALGGGSPLHF.

This clonotype appeared a few times. V gene TRBV2 combines with J gene TRBJ2-2; TRBD2 matches at 13 bases. The J segment lost 1 base and the V segment lost 10 bases, leaving 3 bases of the junction unmatched. The CDR3 is 15 residues long. CDR1 and CDR2 from the germline V gene are SNHLY and FYNNEI. Here the CDR3 reads CATGTSGENTGELFF. CDR3 nucleotides: TGTGCCACCGGGACTAGCGGGGAGAACACCGGGGAGCTGTTTTTT.

The J gene is TRBJ2-3, the V gene TRBV5-1, with TRBD2 as a possible D gene (5 bases). The CDR3 is made up of 12 amino acids. The V end was cut by 4 bases, the J end by 9 bases, with 12 bases between. Germline CDR1 SGHRS, CDR2 YFSETQ. The CDR3 sequence: CASSPDFRTQYF. The CDR3 DNA follows: TGCGCCAGCAGCCCGGACTTCCGAACGCAGTATTTT.

This chain uses TRBV2 with TRBJ1-1, with no clear D. Deletions cut 4 bases from V and 4 bases from J, with 13 bases between. The CDR3 length is 14 residues. Germline V gene data show CDR1 as SNHLY and CDR2 as FYNNEI. The CDR3 region has the DNA TGTGCCAGCAGTGTATATGGGCTCGGCACTGAAGCTTTCTTT. It translates to CASSVYGLGTEAFF.

The chain is built from TRBV6-2 or TRBV6-3 and TRBJ1-1, with TRBD1 matching 7 bases. The CDR3 is made up of 12 amino acids. Trimming took 10 bases from V and 4 from J; bases not matched to a gene: 6. Germline-derived CDR1 and CDR2 are MNHEY and SVGEGT. Here the CDR3 reads CATLQGSTEAFF. Written as DNA, the CDR3 is TGTGCCACCCTACAGGGGAGCACTGAAGCTTTCTTT.

This clonotype showed up just once. The germline gene is not matched at one end of the junction; a read error may be the cause. V and J are TRBV13 and TRBJ2-1; TRBD1 or TRBD2 may be the D gene (5 bases each). Germline CDR1 PRHDT, CDR2 FYEKMQ (reference sequence). The CDR3 totals 16 residues. In DNA, the CDR3 is TGTGCTAGCAGCATAAGAGAGGGGCTGATTTTGAATGAGCAGTTCTTC. Translated: CASSIREGLILNEQFF.

This chain uses TRBV9 with TRBJ2-3, with 7 bases aligning to TRBD2. The CDR3 has 15 amino acids. Germline lookup yields CDR1 SGDLS and CDR2 YYNGEE. Unmatched junction bases numbered 9, after V lost 5 bases and J lost 3 bases. CDR3 bases: TGTGCCAGCAGAGCCCTTACTAGCGTAACAGATACGCAGTATTTT. Protein sequence: CASRALTSVTDTQYF.

The V gene is TRBV19, the J gene TRBJ2-1, with D possibly matching TRBD2 (5 bases). This CDR3 comprises 16 residues. Germline V gives CDR1 LNHDA, CDR2 SQIVND (reference sequence). V lost 2 bases and J 7 bases, leaving 18 bases between the germline ends. The CDR3: CASSINSLGSPNEQFF. The CDR3 nucleotides are TGTGCCAGTAGTATAAATTCGTTGGGGAGTCCAAATGAGCAGTTCTTC. Full variable domain (missing parts from reference TRBV19 and TRBJ2-1): DGGITQSPKYLFRKEGQNVTLSCEQNLNHDAMYWYRQDPGQGLRLIYYSQIVNDFQKGDIAEGYSVSREKKESFPLTVTSAQKNPTAFYLCASSINSLGSPNEQFFGPGTRLTVL.

This clonotype was counted at least ten times. The chain joins TRBV7-6 to TRBJ2-7; D remains unclear. Germline V lookup: CDR1 SGHVS, CDR2 FNYEAQ. Trimming removed 5 bases from V and 6 bases from J, with 26 bases in between. This CDR3 contains 17 residues. CDR3 in amino acids: CASSPRIGDETLGEQYF. The CDR3 region has the DNA TGTGCCAGCAGCCCACGTATTGGGGATGAGACCCTCGGCGAGCAGTACTTC.

For the CDR3, the DNA is TGTGCCAGCAGTTCGGGACCCAATGAGCAGTTCTTC. Protein: CASSSGPNEQFF. This chain uses TRBV12-3 or TRBV12-4 with TRBJ2-1; D tentatively reads TRBD1 or TRBD2 (5 bases each). The CDR3 sequence is 12 residues long. The germline V and J ends were trimmed by 4 bases and 6 bases, with 7 bases remaining between them.

The V gene is TRBV6-1, the J gene TRBJ1-2, with D possibly TRBD1 on 5 matching bases. CDR3 length equals 13 residues. V gave up 6 bases and J gave up 10 bases, with 18 bases separating them. Per the germline V gene, CDR1 is MNHNS and CDR2 is SASEGT. The CDR3 sequence: CASSRGHLNNYTF. DNA for the CDR3: TGTGCCAGCAGCCGTGGACACCTGAACAACTACACCTTC.

This clonotype was detected only a few times. The rearrangement uses TRBV4-1 and TRBJ2-7; D call uncertain. There are 15 residues in the CDR3. Trimming removed 5 bases from V and 2 bases from J, with 16 bases in between. Germline V lookup: CDR1 MGHRA, CDR2 YSYEKL. CDR3 nucleotides: TGCGCCAGCAGCGCCAGAGCCCATGGGGCCTACGAGCAGTACTTC. Its protein product is CASSARAHGAYEQYF.

This clonotype was seen more than once but under ten times. The genes are TRBV14 and TRBJ1-1; D uncertain. The CDR3 runs to 13 residues. V shed 4 bases and J shed 3 bases, with 9 bases lying between them. CDR1 is SGHDN, CDR2 FVKESK, per germline. Here the CDR3 reads CASSPMRYTEAFF. The CDR3 region has the DNA TGTGCCAGCAGCCCGATGCGGTACACTGAAGCTTTCTTT.

This clonotype has only a few counts. This chain connects TRBV11-2 to TRBJ1-2; no firm D call. Per the germline V gene, CDR1 is SGHAT and CDR2 is FQNNGV. The V end was cut by 1 base, the J end by 2 bases, with 11 bases between. This CDR3 region has 15 residues. This chain's CDR3 is CASSLVWGENYGYTF. The CDR3, as DNA: TGTGCCAGCAGCTTAGTGTGGGGTGAGAACTATGGCTACACCTTC. The full variable domain, completed using reference TRBV11-2 and TRBJ1-2, is EAGVAQSPRYKIIEKRQSVAFWCNPISGHATLYWYQQILGQGPKLLIQFQNNGVVDDSQLPKDRFSAERLKGVDSTLKIQPAKLEDSAVYLCASSLVWGENYGYTFGSGTRLTVV.

This clonotype was seen a few times. V and J are TRBV28 and TRBJ2-4; no clear D. The CDR3 is 14 residues long. CDR1 is MDHEN, CDR2 SYDVKM, per germline. Trimming shortened V by 5 bases and J by 5 bases, and 13 bases separated the two germline ends. The CDR3 loop is CASSMFTDQNIQYF. DNA for the CDR3: TGTGCCAGCAGTATGTTCACGGACCAAAACATTCAGTACTTC.

This clonotype showed up many times. The chain carries TRBV20-1 and TRBJ1-1; 7 bases map to TRBD1. CDR1 and CDR2 from the germline V gene are DFQATT and SNEGSKA (reference sequence). The CDR3 has 14 residues. Trimming cost V 3 bases and J 5 bases; bases outside gene matches: 9. The CDR3 DNA reads TGCAGTGCTAGTGACAGGGCCGGTGGGACTGAAGCTTTCTTT. It translates to CSASDRAGGTEAFF.

Regarding this clonotype: The junction shows a germline mismatch at one end, possibly a read error. The chain is built from TRBV6-8 and TRBJ1-2, with unresolved D. From germline, CDR1 is MNHGY and CDR2 SAAAGT. CDR3 size: 15 residues. CDR3 loop: CANSLLSIGFHGYTF. In nucleotides, the CDR3 is TGTGCCAACAGTTTGCTCTCGATCGGTTTCCATGGCTACACCTTC.

V gene TRBV29-1 combines with J gene TRBJ2-7, with 12 bases matching TRBD2. Germline V gene lookup returns CDR1 SQVTM and CDR2 ANQGSEA. V was pared by 5 bases and J by 6 bases, with 2 bases of the junction left unmatched. The CDR3 sequence is 12 residues long. In nucleotides, the CDR3 is TGCAGCGTTCTAGCGGGGGGGCGCGAGCAGTACTTC. Encoded protein: CSVLAGGREQYF.